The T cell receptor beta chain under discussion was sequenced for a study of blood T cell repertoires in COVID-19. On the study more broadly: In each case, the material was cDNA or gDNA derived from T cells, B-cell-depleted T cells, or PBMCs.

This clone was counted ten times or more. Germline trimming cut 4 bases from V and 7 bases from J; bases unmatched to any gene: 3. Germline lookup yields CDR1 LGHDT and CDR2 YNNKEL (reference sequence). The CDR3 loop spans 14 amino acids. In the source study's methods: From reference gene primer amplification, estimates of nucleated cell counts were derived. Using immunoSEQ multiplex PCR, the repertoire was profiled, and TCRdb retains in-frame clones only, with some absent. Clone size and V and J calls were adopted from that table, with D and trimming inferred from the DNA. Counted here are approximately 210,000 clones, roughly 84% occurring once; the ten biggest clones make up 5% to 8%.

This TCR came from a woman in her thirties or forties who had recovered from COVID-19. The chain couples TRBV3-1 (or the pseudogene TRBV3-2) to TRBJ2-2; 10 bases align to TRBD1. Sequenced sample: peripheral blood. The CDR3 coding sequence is TGTGCCAGCAGCCTGGACAGGGGGTTCGGGGAGCTGTTTTTT. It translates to CASSLDRGFGELFF.